This T cell receptor (beta chain) was obtained from a study of post-analysis software for immune sequencing data (dated by TCRdb to between 2014 and 2016). Regarding the study in general: Disease courses on record covered relapsing-remitting, secondary progressive and progressive-relapsing multiple sclerosis, though some patients had no subtype annotation. Patient repertoires were compared against some twelve previously published healthy control repertoires from donors aged roughly 6 to 25 years. A subset of samples was prepared in parallel using single-end sample barcoding, then pooled and co-amplified after Illumina adapter ligation. General study outcomes and caveats: Four or five TRBV segments, including TRBV5-6, TRBV5-1 and TRBV20-1, were significantly more frequent in patients than controls. The multiple sclerosis patient group was slightly younger than the control group. Compared with controls, multiple sclerosis patients had significantly lower normalized Chao1 diversity, a finding suggesting substantial peripheral T-cell clonal expansion. When samples were clustered directly using the F measure, samples prepared in the same batch co-clustered strongly, which prompted a batch-effect correction.

Spanning cysteine to phenylalanine, the CDR3 consists of 16 amino acids. The DNA shown is the 48-base CDR3, in frame from base 1. From the germline V gene, CDR1 is MNHEY and CDR2 is SVGAGI. Receptors were amplified or captured by PCR. Sequencing instrument: Illumina HiSeq 2500. To reduce PCR and sequencing biases, unique molecular identifiers were incorporated into the TCR beta cDNA libraries. Every 1 to 10 million input T cells yielded approximately 500,000 cDNA molecules, meaning each molecule approximated one T cell. The patient libraries were prepared and sequenced with the same protocol used for the earlier healthy control dataset. Within a given batch, samples were prepared together, multiplexed and sequenced on the same HiSeq lane. On the authors' methods: Raw barcoded reads were processed with MIGEC, discarding single-read molecular identifier groups before consensus assembly and CDR3 extraction. Clonotype tables were post-analysed with VDJtools, and diversity was normalized by down-sampling all datasets to the smallest sample size. To correct batch-related cross-sample contamination, repertoire overlap clustering matched CDR3 amino acid sequences but not nucleotide sequences. TCRdb reran the public reads through fastp at Q25 and MiXCR, keeping productive beta chains. Each CDR3 protein gets just one entry, which takes the most common genes and DNA from the rows behind it. It is TCRdb's table, rather than the study itself, that gives the V and J calls and clone size. This sample lists hundreds of thousands of distinct CDR3 sequences; approximately 59% were detected once. Of the sample, around 11% is held by the ten largest clones.

Concerning this clonotype itself: No cognate antigen has been identified for it. Relative to the germline gene, one junction end is altered; a read error may explain this.

To demonstrate the VDJtools post-analysis software, TCR beta repertoires were profiled from the peripheral blood of about 13 young patients with multiple sclerosis. The multiple sclerosis patients were children and adolescents ranging in age from roughly 6 to 15 years. The receptor comes from a girl between 2 and 10 years old with multiple sclerosis. The sequence is built from TRBV6-5 and TRBJ2-2, and 9 bases in between align with TRBD1. Sequencing used blood. The sequenced DNA: TGTGCCAGCAGTTATCCCGGACAGGGGAGGACCGGGGAGCGGTTTTTT. This sequence encodes CASSYPGQGRTGERFF.